This entry concerns a single T cell receptor (beta chain). Its antigen is currently unknown. Clones were sequenced by immunoSEQ multiplex PCR, and TCRdb holds only the in-frame ones, with some missing. The sample shows around 19,000 clones, around 84% of them seen only once. The sample comes from a study of somatic mutations in cytotoxic T cells in rheumatoid arthritis. Study overall: Nearly 100% purity was obtained when some V beta antibody-stained T-cell populations were flow-sorted; these included V beta1+ cells sequenced for TCRB. General study points: Rising age went with increasing CD8+ clonality in rheumatoid arthritis patients; healthy controls showed no such increase. Among 60 or so patients, about eight showed a largest CD8+ clone that surpassed 20% of CD8+ cells.

Healthy control status was assigned to blood donors, whose median age was around 56 years (range about 21-70) and of whom under 60% were female. V lost 6 bases, J lost 4 bases, and 3 bases stayed unmatched. Germline values: CDR1 MDHEN, CDR2 SYDVKM. The CDR3 contains 13 residues. This receptor was identified in a woman aged 50 to 60 in good health. The J gene is TRBJ2-7, the V gene TRBV28, with 10 bases lining up with TRBD2. Sequences were obtained from CD8+ T cells sorted from blood. This CDR3 is CASSETSGYEQYV. In DNA form, the CDR3 reads TGTGCCAGCAGCGAGACTAGCGGGTACGAGCAGTACGTC.